This T cell receptor (beta chain) was sequenced for a study of T-cell memory formation after mild COVID-19 (dated by TCRdb to 2020 to 2022). Looking at the study overall: Most TCR sequence clusters were specific to one of the two donors. In two donors, T-cell clones that expanded and contracted after mild COVID-19 were tracked by sequencing TCRalpha and TCRbeta repertoires over time. Two young, previously healthy adult volunteers made up the cohort, one male and one female.

Ficoll-Paque density gradient centrifugation was used to isolate PBMCs. Study-level results and caveats: Some responding clones were detected in pre-infection memory, suggesting pre-existing cross-reactive memory T cells joined the SARS-CoV-2 response. The second-wave clones that peaked on day 37 were not confirmed to be SARS-CoV-2 specific. Only a couple of mild cases were covered by the study, and larger cohorts that include severe cases with pre-infection samples were considered necessary. Balanced CD4/CD8 phenotypes were observed for clones contracting from day 15 to 85, whereas a bias towards CD4+ was observed for a second wave of clones expanding from day 15 to 37. Contracting CD4+ clones were found mainly in CM and EM memory subsets, while CD8+ clones were enriched in EMRA.

Inclusive of the bounding cysteine and phenylalanine, the CDR3 is 16 residues long. Only the CDR3 part of the read is kept: 48 bases, read in frame from the first base. The junction shows trimming of 6 bases on V and 2 bases on J, plus 17 bases between the germline ends. The germline V gene supplies CDR1 MNHEY and CDR2 SVGAGI. On this clonotype: The clone's antigen remains unknown. Nothing much larger sits one base from this clone, and base qualities are not available.

Data came from an Illumina NovaSeq 6000. Using 5'RACE with constant-segment primers, TCRalpha and TCRbeta cDNA libraries were constructed, with sample barcodes and unique molecular identifiers added in the process. RNA was extracted from every sample with Trizol reagent. The libraries were amplified in two PCR steps, and the second step added a second sample barcode and Illumina TruSeq adapters. The libraries were sequenced on an Illumina NovaSeq using 2 x 150 bp paired-end reads. As for how the authors treated the data: With migec v1.2.7, reads were demultiplexed and then collapsed into UMI-guided consensus sequences. With mixcr v2.1.11, UMI consensuses were aligned to TRA and TRB V and J templates and assembled into clonotypes. A clonotype was counted as expanded or contracted only when both edgeR and NoisET called the clonotype significant, with the noise models trained on biological replicates. For edgeR calls, the cutoffs were a false discovery rate-adjusted p below 0.01 and a log2 fold-change threshold of 1. As an exploratory analysis of dynamics, PCA with hierarchical clustering was applied to max-normalized trajectories of the 1000 most abundant clonotypes. The CD4 or CD8 phenotype of responding clones was assigned using the separately sequenced CD4+ and CD8+ repertoires. TCRdb itself trimmed the public reads at Q25 with fastp, ran MiXCR and retained productive beta chains. Duplicate CDR3 protein sequences are folded into a single record with the most common DNA and genes. These V and J calls derive from TCRdb rather than the authors' analysis. Recorded for this sample are 250,000 or so distinct CDR3 sequences; around 17% of them occurred a single time. The ten largest clonotypes hold about 21% of the sample.

The chain uses TRBV6-5 and TRBJ2-1, with no confidently assigned D gene. The receptor comes from a man aged 18 to 30 who had mild COVID-19 (a few samples of this study predate the infection). The sample titles of this study are shuffled in the database, so cell type and time point are left out; the donor was told from shared clones. Specimen: PBMCs or a T cell subset sorted from them (not recorded which). The nucleotide sequence reads as follows: TGTGCCAGCAGGCCCACGAGTGGGGAAACCTACAATGAGCAGTTCTTC. Translated, this gives CASRPTSGETYNEQFF.